Listed here are 25 T cell receptor beta chains from one sample, sequenced in a study of T cells in Graves' hyperthyroidism and ophthalmopathy. Amplification yielded TCR beta CDR3 regions, with RNA transcripts as the source. With the HTBI primer set, the TCR CDR3 went through a first round of RT-PCR. TCRdb re-called the multiplex PCR reads through MiXCR, storing one row per CDR3 protein. The sample includes a few hundred thousand distinct CDR3 sequences, more than 15% seen only once; the top ten take less than 3.5%. Sequenced sample: blood. The receptor source for this set is a woman aged 40 to 50 with Graves' ophthalmopathy.

This clonotype was recorded at least ten times. The chain links TRBV28 to TRBJ1-2; TRBD1 agrees at 7 bases. J gave up 4 bases and V 3 bases, and 17 bases lay outside the gene matches. The CDR3 extends over 18 amino acids. CDR1 MDHEN and CDR2 SYDVKM come from the germline V gene. Here the CDR3 DNA reads TGTGCCAGCAGTTTCCCAATGGGGGACAGCAAGGAGGGCTATGGCTACACCTTC. Protein: CASSFPMGDSKEGYGYTF.

There are a few counts of this clonotype. The chain is built from TRBV20-1 and TRBJ2-7, with 13 positions matching TRBD2. The CDR3 spans 16 residues. The V gene end was trimmed by 6 bases and the J gene end by 7 bases; junction bases not matched to a gene: 15. CDR1 is DFQATT and CDR2 is SNEGSKA in the germline V gene (reference sequence). CDR3 nucleotide sequence: TGCAGTGCCCCACTTCCCGTGGGACTAGCGGGGAGGGAGCAGTACTTC. This sequence encodes CSAPLPVGLAGREQYF.

This clonotype was counted ten times or more. V and J are TRBV6-1 and TRBJ2-7; possibly TRBD1 for D (5 bases). Germline lookup yields CDR1 MNHNS and CDR2 SASEGT. V was pared by 6 bases and J by 6 bases, with 15 bases between. This CDR3 spans 13 amino acids. This CDR3 is CASRLTRQGEQYF. DNA for the CDR3: TGTGCCAGCAGACTAACCCGGCAGGGCGAGCAGTACTTC.

The chain uses TRBV7-2 and TRBJ2-7; 8 bases align to TRBD1. Germline-derived CDR1 and CDR2 are SGHTA and FQGNSA. V was pared by 2 bases and J by 4 bases, with 7 bases of the junction left unmatched. This CDR3 spans 15 amino acids. CDR3 in amino acids: CASSLSMDRVYEQYF. The DNA for the CDR3 is TGTGCCAGCAGCTTATCCATGGACAGGGTTTACGAGCAGTACTTC. The complete variable domain, with remaining parts taken from reference TRBV7-2 and TRBJ2-7, reads GAGVSQSPSNKVTEKGKDVELRCDPISGHTALYWYRQSLGQGLEFLIYFQGNSAPDKSGLPSDRFSAERTGGSVSTLTIQRTQQEDSAVYLCASSLSMDRVYEQYFGPGTRLTVT.

In its sample, this clonotype was seen once. It may be a read error: a sequence one base away is much more abundant. The chain employs TRBV5-5 and TRBJ1-4, with unresolved D. CDR1 SGHKS and CDR2 YYEKEE come from the germline V gene (reference sequence). The CDR3 is 14 residues long. CDR3 sequence: CASSFPQVNGKLFF. The CDR3 DNA is TGTGCCAGCAGCTTTCCTCAGGTTAATGGAAAACTGTTTTTT.

The chain uses TRBV6-1 and TRBJ2-5, with 9 bases aligning to TRBD2. Germline V gene lookup returns CDR1 MNHNS and CDR2 SASEGT. The length of the CDR3 is 17 residues. V lost 4 bases, J lost 7 bases, and 16 bases stayed unmatched. The CDR3 spells CASSASPAGGLKGTQYF. The CDR3 DNA reads TGTGCCAGCAGTGCCTCCCCCGCGGGGGGGCTTAAGGGGACCCAGTACTTC.

Ten or more counts support this clonotype. CDR3 in amino acids: CSARDFDRATKQAFF. For the CDR3, the DNA is TGCAGTGCTAGAGACTTCGACAGGGCCACCAAACAAGCTTTCTTT. The genes are TRBV20-1 and TRBJ1-1, with TRBD1 identical over 7 bases. Looked up from germline, CDR1 is DFQATT and CDR2 is SNEGSKA (reference sequence). The CDR3 sequence is 15 residues long. Trimming took 0 bases from V and 9 from J; bases not matched to a gene: 13.

The chain carries TRBV7-9 and TRBJ2-3, with 8 bases matching TRBD2. V trimming: 3 bases; J trimming: 1 base; junction bases outside the gene matches: 6. The CDR3 sequence is 16 residues long. Germline lookup yields CDR1 SEHNR and CDR2 FQNEAQ (reference sequence). The CDR3 sequence is CASSFGGVLGTDTQYF. The CDR3 coding sequence is TGTGCCAGCAGCTTCGGGGGGGTGCTTGGCACAGATACGCAGTATTTT.

There are a few counts of this clonotype. This rearrangement joins TRBV7-2 to TRBJ2-3; a weak D match, TRBD2 (5 bases). Germline V gene sequence: CDR1 SGHTA, CDR2 FQGNSA. V was shortened by 2 bases and J by 14 bases, with 17 bases between the two germline ends. There are 13 residues in the CDR3. The CDR3 sequence: CASSLSMGLGRYF. The CDR3 coding sequence is TGTGCCAGCAGCTTAAGTATGGGTTTAGGGAGGTATTTT.

This chain links TRBV10-3 with TRBJ1-1, with 7 bases that match TRBD1. V lost 6 bases and J lost 4; bases outside the gene matches: 2. Germline values: CDR1 ENHRY, CDR2 SYGVKD. CDR3 length equals 12 residues. The CDR3 nucleotides are TGTGCCATCAGGGCAGGGGGCACTGAAGCTTTCTTT. This translates into CAIRAGGTEAFF.

This clonotype was seen many times. The chain carries TRBV6-2 or TRBV6-3 and TRBJ2-1, with D possibly matching TRBD1 (6 bases). The CDR3 extends over 16 amino acids. Trimming took off 5 bases at V and 5 bases at J, with 19 bases between the two ends. Germline loops: CDR1 MNHEY, CDR2 SVGEGT. CDR3 DNA: TGTGCCAGCAGTACCCGGGGCAGGGGACGCGACAATGAGCAGTTCTTC. Protein: CASSTRGRGRDNEQFF.

This clonotype appeared many times. V gene TRBV2 combines with J gene TRBJ1-1; the match to TRBD1 covers 11 bases. This CDR3 comprises 14 residues. Germline-derived CDR1 and CDR2 are SNHLY and FYNNEI. With 6 bases clipped from V and 3 bases from J, the junction kept 3 bases outside the gene matches. The CDR3 here is CASSLDRGHTEAFF. CDR3 bases: TGTGCCAGCAGCCTGGACAGGGGGCACACTGAAGCTTTCTTT.

The V call is TRBV19, the J call TRBJ2-6; 8 nucleotides align to TRBD1. Germline trimming cut 6 bases from V and 1 base from J; bases unmatched to any gene: 14. CDR3 length equals 19 residues. The germline gives CDR1 LNHDA, CDR2 SQIVND (reference sequence). The CDR3 DNA sequence: TGTGCCAGTAGGCAGGGGGCCGGCGGAATTGGGTCTGGGGCCAACGTCCTGACTTTC. Translation: CASRQGAGGIGSGANVLTF.

This clonotype has a count of ten or more. The rearrangement joins TRBV11-2 to TRBJ2-3; 9 nucleotides agree with TRBD2. V shed 1 base and J 5 bases; nucleotides not matched to a gene: 7. Per the germline V gene, CDR1 is SGHAT and CDR2 is FQNNGV. There are 16 residues in the CDR3. CDR3 DNA sequence: TGTGCCAGCAGCTTAGTTGCGGGAGGGCCTGAAGATACGCAGTATTTT. Translating gives CASSLVAGGPEDTQYF.

This clonotype was detected many times. The genes are TRBV6-1 and TRBJ1-1, with D unclear. Germline-derived CDR1 and CDR2 are MNHNS and SASEGT. The CDR3 has 13 residues. V lost 6 bases and J 4 bases, leaving 12 bases between the germline ends. The CDR3 DNA reads as TGTGCCAGCAGCTTCGGGATTAGCACTGAAGCTTTCTTT. Its protein product is CASSFGISTEAFF.

This clonotype has just a few counts. This chain's CDR3 is CAISEEPLYNEQFF. CDR3 coding DNA: TGTGCCATCAGTGAGGAACCACTCTACAATGAGCAGTTCTTC. The V and J genes are TRBV10-3 and TRBJ2-1; D unclear. The germline CDR1 and CDR2 sequences are ENHRY and SYGVKD. This CDR3 has 14 amino acids. The ends were cut back, 2 bases at V and 3 bases at J, with 8 bases in the middle.

This sequence joins TRBV7-9 and TRBJ1-4; D not certain. The CDR3 loop spans 14 amino acids. V was shortened by 2 bases and J by 7 bases, with 11 bases between the two germline ends. Germline CDR1 reads SEHNR; CDR2 reads FQNEAQ (reference sequence). CDR3 in DNA: TGTGCCAGCAGCTTAAAGGGTGCAGGTGAAAAACTGTTTTTT. This sequence encodes CASSLKGAGEKLFF.

This clonotype was detected many times. The rearrangement uses TRBV27 and TRBJ1-2, with 8 nucleotides matching TRBD1. Looked up from germline, CDR1 is MNHEY and CDR2 is SMNVEV (reference sequence). The V segment lost 2 bases and the J segment 6 bases; nucleotides outside the gene matches: 5. This CDR3 region has 14 residues. This CDR3 reads CASSLTRQGNGYTF. The DNA for the CDR3 is TGTGCCAGCAGTTTAACGCGACAGGGGAATGGCTACACCTTC.

The rearrangement joins TRBV27 to TRBJ1-4; D gene uncertain. This CDR3 region has 14 residues. V shed 6 bases and J shed 5 bases, with 13 bases lying between them. Germline lookup yields CDR1 MNHEY and CDR2 SMNVEV (reference sequence). For the CDR3, the DNA is TGTGCCAGCAGCACTTACAGAGACAATGAAAAACTGTTTTTT. Translated, it gives CASSTYRDNEKLFF.

Comment on this clonotype: This may be a read error: a much more frequent sequence differs by one nucleotide. V gene TRBV27 combines with J gene TRBJ2-1; 10 positions match TRBD2. Per germline, CDR1 MNHEY and CDR2 SMNVEV (reference sequence). The trim removed 5 bases at V and 7 bases at J, leaving 5 bases unmatched. The CDR3 spans 14 residues. CDR3 nucleotides: TGTGCCAGCAGTACCCCGGGACTAGCGAATGAGCAGTTCTTC. This sequence encodes CASSTPGLANEQFF.

This clonotype was observed a handful of times. V usage is TRBV6-1 and J usage is TRBJ1-1; maybe TRBD1 (6 bases). Germline loops: CDR1 MNHNS, CDR2 SASEGT. CDR3 length: 15 residues. V was pared by 6 bases and J by 6 bases, with 20 bases between. The CDR3 region has the DNA TGTGCCAGCAGCAAAGGGGGGGGTGGAATACCTGAAGCTTTCTTT. It encodes CASSKGGGGIPEAFF.

The chain uses TRBV29-1 and TRBJ2-7; D not certain. The CDR3 contains 12 residues. The germline gives CDR1 SQVTM, CDR2 ANQGSEA. V was trimmed by 4 bases and J by 0 bases, leaving 7 bases between them. The CDR3 DNA reads as TGCAGCGTTGGTGGGGACTCCTACGAGCAGTACTTC. Amino acids: CSVGGDSYEQYF.

This clonotype was seen a few times. This chain uses TRBV28 with TRBJ1-3; possible D gene TRBD1, 5 bases. Between the trimmed V and J ends, which lost 6 bases and 2 bases, there was a span of 14 bases. Looked up from germline, CDR1 is MDHEN and CDR2 is SYDVKM. This CDR3 is 15 amino acids long. Written as DNA, the CDR3 is TGTGCCAGCAGCCCGGGACGGATGACTGGAAACACCATATATTTT. Translating it yields CASSPGRMTGNTIYF.

The V call is TRBV18, the J call TRBJ1-5; D might be TRBD1 (5 bases). CDR1 is KGHSH, CDR2 LQKENI, per germline. The CDR3 covers 13 residues. Trimming removed 6 bases at V and 5 bases at J, with 11 bases between. CDR3 sequence reads: CASSQSGYQPQHF. The CDR3 coding sequence is TGTGCCAGCTCGCAATCAGGGTATCAGCCCCAGCATTTT.

This clonotype has just one count. As the CDR3 is not closed by the conserved phenylalanine or tryptophan, this likely results from a read error. The chain employs TRBV6-5 and TRBJ1-1; D remains unclear. The germline V gene encodes CDR1 MNHEY and CDR2 SVGAGI. This CDR3 region has 13 residues. V was trimmed by 2 bases and J by 0 bases, leaving 4 bases between them. DNA for the CDR3: TGTGCCAGCAGTTACCCCATGAACACTGAAGCTTTCTCT. This encodes CASSYPMNTEAFS.